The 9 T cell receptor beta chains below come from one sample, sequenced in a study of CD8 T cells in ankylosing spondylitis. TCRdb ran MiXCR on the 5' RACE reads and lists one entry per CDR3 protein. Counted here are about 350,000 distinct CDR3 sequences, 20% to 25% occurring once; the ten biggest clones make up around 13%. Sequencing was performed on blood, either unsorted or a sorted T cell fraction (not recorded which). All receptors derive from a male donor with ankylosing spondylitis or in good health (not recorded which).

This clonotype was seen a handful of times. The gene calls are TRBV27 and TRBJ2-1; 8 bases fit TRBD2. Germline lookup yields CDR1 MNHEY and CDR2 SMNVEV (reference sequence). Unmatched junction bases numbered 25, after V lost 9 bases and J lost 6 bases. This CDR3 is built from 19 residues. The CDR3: CASIGSGTSGGGLSNEQFF. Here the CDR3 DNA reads TGTGCCAGTATAGGATCCGGTACTAGCGGTGGAGGGCTCTCCAATGAGCAGTTCTTC.

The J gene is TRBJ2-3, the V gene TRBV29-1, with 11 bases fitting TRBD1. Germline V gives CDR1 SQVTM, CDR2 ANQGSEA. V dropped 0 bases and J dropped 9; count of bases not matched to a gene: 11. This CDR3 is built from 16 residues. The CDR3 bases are TGCAGCGTTGAAGATCCTGGACAGGGGGCCGAAGGGACGCAGTATTTT. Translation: CSVEDPGQGAEGTQYF.

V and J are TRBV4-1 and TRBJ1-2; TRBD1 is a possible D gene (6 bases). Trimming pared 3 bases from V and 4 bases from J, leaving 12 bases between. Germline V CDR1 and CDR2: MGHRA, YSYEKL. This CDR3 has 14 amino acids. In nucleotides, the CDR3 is TGCGCCAGCAGCCACCCCGGACAGTTCTATGGCTACACCTTC. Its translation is CASSHPGQFYGYTF.

Here the CDR3 DNA reads TGTGCCAGCAGCCTGGGGGGGACACCAGTCCCCTCCTACGAGCAGTACTTC. Its protein product is CASSLGGTPVPSYEQYF. V gene TRBV7-9 combines with J gene TRBJ2-7; possible D gene TRBD2, 7 bases. Trimming stripped 5 bases from V and 0 bases from J, with 20 bases between. Germline loops: CDR1 SEHNR, CDR2 FQNEAQ (reference sequence). The CDR3 extends over 17 amino acids. The full variable domain, rest sourced from reference TRBV7-9 and TRBJ2-7, is DTGVSQNPRHKITKRGQNVTFRCDPISEHNRLYWYRQTLGQGPEFLTYFQNEAQLEKSRLLSDRFSAERPKGSFSTLEIQRTEQGDSAMYLCASSLGGTPVPSYEQYFGPGTRLTVT.

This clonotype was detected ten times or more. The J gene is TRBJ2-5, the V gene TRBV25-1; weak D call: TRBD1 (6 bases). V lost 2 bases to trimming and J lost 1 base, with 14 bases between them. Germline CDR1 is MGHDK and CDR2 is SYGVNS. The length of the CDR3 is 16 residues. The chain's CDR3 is CASSETGWTAQETQYF. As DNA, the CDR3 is TGTGCCAGCAGTGAAACTGGATGGACAGCCCAAGAGACCCAGTACTTC. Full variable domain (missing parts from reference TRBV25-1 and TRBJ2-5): EADIYQTPRYLVIGTGKKITLECSQTMGHDKMYWYQQDPGMELHLIHYSYGVNSTEKGDLSSESTVSRIRTEHFPLTLESARPSHTSQYLCASSETGWTAQETQYFGPGTRLLVL.

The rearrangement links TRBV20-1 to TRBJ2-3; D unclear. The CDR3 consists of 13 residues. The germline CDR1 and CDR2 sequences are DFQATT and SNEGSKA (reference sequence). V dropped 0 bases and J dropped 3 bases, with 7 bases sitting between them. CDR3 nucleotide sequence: TGCAGTGCTAGAGATTTAGGTACAGATACGCAGTATTTT. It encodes CSARDLGTDTQYF.

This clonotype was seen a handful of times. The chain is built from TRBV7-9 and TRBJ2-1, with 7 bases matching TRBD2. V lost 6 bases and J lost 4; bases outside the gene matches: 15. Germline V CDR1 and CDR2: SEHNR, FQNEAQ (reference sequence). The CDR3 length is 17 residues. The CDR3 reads CASRGGRATSLYNEQFF. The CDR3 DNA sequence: TGTGCCAGCAGGGGAGGGAGGGCGACAAGTCTATACAATGAGCAGTTCTTC. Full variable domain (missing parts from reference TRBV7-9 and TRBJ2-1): DTGVSQNPRHKITKRGQNVTFRCDPISEHNRLYWYRQTLGQGPEFLTYFQNEAQLEKSRLLSDRFSAERPKGSFSTLEIQRTEQGDSAMYLCASRGGRATSLYNEQFFGPGTRLTVL.

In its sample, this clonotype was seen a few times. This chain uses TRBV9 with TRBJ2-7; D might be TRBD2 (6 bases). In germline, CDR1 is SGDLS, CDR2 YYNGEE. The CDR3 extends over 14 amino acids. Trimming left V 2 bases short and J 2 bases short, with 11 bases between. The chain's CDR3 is CASSVGGTPYEQYF. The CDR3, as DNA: TGTGCCAGCAGCGTTGGCGGGACCCCCTACGAGCAGTACTTC.

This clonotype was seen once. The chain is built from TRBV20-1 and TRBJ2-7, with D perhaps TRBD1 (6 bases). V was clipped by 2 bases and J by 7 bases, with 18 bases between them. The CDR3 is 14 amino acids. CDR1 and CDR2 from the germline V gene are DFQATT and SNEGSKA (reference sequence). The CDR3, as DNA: TGCAGTGCTAGATTGTTCAGGGGTTCTTGGGAGCAGTACTTC. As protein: CSARLFRGSWEQYF.